What follows is one T cell receptor beta chain and its context. Its antigen is still unknown. Produced via immunoSEQ multiplex PCR; TCRdb's table is partial and in-frame only. Of around 40,000 clones in the sample, 86% were seen once. Trimming stripped 0 bases from V and 2 bases from J, with 12 bases between. The CDR3 is 15 amino acids. CDR1 is SGHKS and CDR2 is YYEKEE in the germline V gene (reference sequence). This sample stems from a study of T cells in localized non-small cell lung cancer. Findings and limits, study-wide: Uninvolved adjacent lung showed peak T cell clonality, exceeding tumor. Elevated circulating T cell density in blood was associated with longer overall survival.

The chain has TRBV5-5 and TRBJ2-7; D perhaps matches TRBD1 (7 bases). Sequences were derived from peripheral blood, sampled before any cancer treatment. The clonotype was recovered from a man aged 40 to 70 with stage I lung adenocarcinoma. The CDR3: CASSLGQGGPYEQYF. The CDR3 region has the DNA TGTGCCAGCAGCTTGGGGCAGGGGGGACCCTACGAGCAGTACTTC. The full variable domain, with the rest looked up from reference TRBV5-5 and TRBJ2-7, is DAGVTQSPTHLIKTRGQQVTLRCSPISGHKSVSWYQQVLGQGPQFIFQYYEKEERGRGNFPDRFSARQFPNYSSELNVNALLLGDSALYLCASSLGQGGPYEQYFGPGTRLTVT.